Each of the 15 T cell receptor beta chains below was sequenced from the same sample in a study of cytomegalovirus exposure and HLA in healthy donors. Clones were sequenced by immunoSEQ multiplex PCR, and TCRdb holds only the in-frame ones, with some missing. The repertoire has about 180,000 clones, 85% of them found once; the top ten carry 15% to 20%. Sequencing used PBMCs. These receptor sequences come from a man aged 18 to 30 in good health and CMV-seropositive.

The chain employs TRBV2 and TRBJ2-5; 8 bases align to TRBD1. Germline values: CDR1 SNHLY, CDR2 FYNNEI. The CDR3 length is 13 residues. V was clipped by 6 bases and J by 2 bases; unmatched bases: 2. The CDR3 sequence is CASRDRAQETQYF. As DNA, the CDR3 is TGTGCCAGCAGGGACAGGGCTCAAGAGACCCAGTACTTC.

V usage is TRBV28 and J usage is TRBJ2-3, with a tentative D call TRBD2 (5 bases). The CDR3 runs to 12 residues. The germline V gene encodes CDR1 MDHEN and CDR2 SYDVKM. V lost 7 bases and J 5 bases, leaving 10 bases between the germline ends. The CDR3 bases are TGTGCCAGCACCCCGGCGGGAGATACGCAGTATTTT. It is translated as CASTPAGDTQYF. Full variable domain (rest looked up from reference TRBV28 and TRBJ2-3): DVKVTQSSRYLVKRTGEKVFLECVQDMDHENMFWYRQDPGLGLRLIYFSYDVKMKEKGDIPEGYSVSREKKERFSLILESASTNQTSMYLCASTPAGDTQYFGPGTRLTVL.

The chain uses TRBV4-2 and TRBJ1-4; tentatively, D is TRBD1 (5 bases). V lost 3 bases, J lost 7 bases, and 6 bases lay in between. The CDR3 extends over 12 amino acids. Germline-derived CDR1 and CDR2 are LGHNA and YNFKEQ. CDR3 sequence (DNA): TGTGCCAGCAGCCAGGGGGGTGAAAAACTGTTTTTT. Translated, it gives CASSQGGEKLFF.

V is TRBV28 and J is TRBJ2-5; 11 positions agree with TRBD2. The CDR3 is 17 amino acids. J gave up 1 base and V 5 bases, and 9 bases lay outside the gene matches. Germline V CDR1 and CDR2: MDHEN, SYDVKM. CDR3 DNA sequence: TGTGCCAGCAGTAGTCATCTAGCGGGGGGACTCCAAGAGACCCAGTACTTC. Translating it yields CASSSHLAGGLQETQYF.

The sample holds many counts of this clone. The chain couples TRBV4-1 to TRBJ1-5; tentative D call: TRBD1 (6 bases). The CDR3 runs to 16 residues. V lost 0 bases and J 2 bases, leaving 11 bases between the germline ends. The germline gives CDR1 MGHRA, CDR2 YSYEKL. The CDR3 DNA follows: TGCGCCAGCAGCCAAGATGGGGGCATAGGCAATCAGCCCCAGCATTTT. Its translation is CASSQDGGIGNQPQHF.

This chain uses TRBV9 with TRBJ1-2; D is possibly TRBD1 (5 bases). With 4 bases removed from V and 8 bases from J, the gap between germline ends came to 21 bases. The length of the CDR3 is 15 residues. Germline CDR1 and CDR2: SGDLS and YYNGEE. CDR3: CASSFSGVGGYGYTF. CDR3 sequence (DNA): TGTGCCAGCAGCTTCTCCGGGGTGGGGGGGTACGGCTACACCTTC.

The chain is built from TRBV19 and TRBJ2-7; weak D call: TRBD2 (6 bases). Germline lookup yields CDR1 LNHDA and CDR2 SQIVND (reference sequence). The V end lost 5 bases, the J end lost 5 bases, and 16 bases lay between the germline ends. This CDR3 is built from 14 residues. CDR3 sequence: CASSGGNYVDEQYF. In DNA, the CDR3 is TGTGCCAGTAGTGGGGGGAACTACGTGGACGAGCAGTACTTC.

About this clone itself: Other nucleotide sequences from this sample produce the same CDR3. This chain links TRBV5-1 with TRBJ2-7, with 9 bases matching TRBD1. Germline trimming cut 4 bases from V and 5 bases from J; bases unmatched to any gene: 4. The CDR3 consists of 13 residues. CDR1 is SGHRS and CDR2 is YFSETQ in the germline V gene. The CDR3 protein is CASSLGQGNEQYF. The CDR3, as DNA: TGCGCCAGCAGCCTGGGACAGGGCAACGAGCAGTACTTC.

V gene TRBV23-1 combines with J gene TRBJ2-7; TRBD2 is a possible D gene (5 bases). TRBV23-1 is known as an ORF, though its function is uncertain. The V and J ends lost 8 bases and 2 bases respectively, with 10 bases between them. The CDR3 loop spans 12 amino acids. The CDR3 coding sequence is TGCGCCAGCGCCTGGGAGACCTACGAGCAGTACTTC. Its translation is CASAWETYEQYF.

V is TRBV5-4 and J is TRBJ1-1, with a possible D match to TRBD1 (6 bases). The V end was cut by 4 bases, the J end by 3 bases, with 10 bases between. The CDR3 extends over 13 amino acids. CDR1 and CDR2 from the germline V gene are SGHNT and YYREEE (reference sequence). CDR3 sequence (DNA): TGTGCCAGCAGCGTAACAGGGTACACTGAAGCTTTCTTT. Protein product: CASSVTGYTEAFF.

This CDR3 is CASSEAATSVPYNEQFF. DNA of the CDR3: TGTGCCAGCAGTGAAGCCGCGACTTCAGTCCCCTACAATGAGCAGTTCTTC. J is TRBJ2-1 and V is TRBV6-1; D gene ambiguous. The CDR3 totals 17 residues. Germline V gives CDR1 MNHNS, CDR2 SASEGT. The germline V and J ends were trimmed by 0 bases and 2 bases, with 14 bases remaining between them.

This clone was seen only a few times. The chain carries TRBV18 and TRBJ2-2; D unresolved. Germline V gives CDR1 KGHSH, CDR2 LQKENI. The CDR3 has 16 amino acids. V was shortened by 1 base and J by 3 bases, with 12 bases between the two germline ends. This CDR3 reads CASSPQEVVDTGELFF. DNA of the CDR3: TGTGCCAGCTCACCACAAGAGGTCGTGGACACCGGGGAGCTGTTTTTT.

The rearrangement joins TRBV9 to TRBJ2-1; 9 bases match TRBD1. Germline V gene data show CDR1 as SGDLS and CDR2 as YYNGEE. The length of the CDR3 is 18 residues. With 0 bases clipped from V and 2 bases from J, the junction kept 9 bases outside the gene matches. As DNA, the CDR3 is TGTGCCAGCAGCGTAGGATCGGGACAGGGAGGCGCCTACAATGAGCAGTTCTTC. It yields the protein CASSVGSGQGGAYNEQFF.

The genes are TRBV5-1 and TRBJ2-3, with 13 bases identical to TRBD2. Trimming at V came to 3 bases and at J to 7 bases, leaving 5 bases not matched to a gene. This CDR3 has 15 amino acids. CDR1 and CDR2 (germline): SGHRS, YFSETQ. The CDR3 nucleotides read TGCGCCAGCAGCTCGGGGACTAGCGGGATTTATACGCAGTATTTT. It specifies CASSSGTSGIYTQYF.

CDR3 residues: CASSFGYEQYF. The CDR3 coding sequence is TGTGCCAGCAGCTTCGGCTACGAGCAGTACTTC. The chain recombines TRBV5-6 with TRBJ2-7; no clear D gene. CDR1 is SGHDT and CDR2 is YYEEEE in the germline V gene. V was shortened by 2 bases and J by 3 bases, with 3 bases between the two germline ends. The CDR3 is 11 residues long. The whole variable domain, filled in from reference TRBV5-6 and TRBJ2-7, reads DAGVTQSPTHLIKTRGQQVTLRCSPKSGHDTVSWYQQALGQGPQFIFQYYEEEERQRGNFPDRFSGHQFPNYSSELNVNALLLGDSALYLCASSFGYEQYFGPGTRLTVT.